Below are 20 T cell receptor beta chains sequenced from a single sample in a study of Ad26.COV2.S vaccination and SARS-CoV-2 variants. Data came from immunoSEQ multiplex PCR; TCRdb stores just in-frame clones and leaves some out. The sample gives a few hundred thousand clones, about nine tenths of which show up once; 3.4% is in the top ten. Treatment here: roughly 18 received Ad26.COV2.S at low or high dose, single or two shots; five or six received placebo; per-sample allocation not given. Each sample was drawn 63 days after the first injection (of vaccine or placebo). The sequencing here drew on peripheral blood, taken in a trial of Ad26.COV2.S vaccine versus placebo. These receptors all stem from a person between 18 and 65 years old who received the Ad26.COV2.S COVID-19 vaccine or a placebo.

This clone showed up just once. The chain carries TRBV21-1 and TRBJ1-1. TRBV21-1 is listed as a pseudogene. The CDR3 covers 14 residues. CDR3 region: CASTPAEVGTEAFF. CDR3 DNA: TGTGCCAGCACCCCGGCCGAAGTGGGCACTGAAGCTTTCTTT.

CDR3 sequence (DNA): TGTGCCAGCAGGGGAAGCGGGGGGGGTACGCAGTATTTT. Its translation is CASRGSGGGTQYF. This sequence joins TRBV12-3 or TRBV12-4 and TRBJ2-3; TRBD2 matches at 10 bases. V lost 6 bases, J lost 8 bases, and 5 bases stayed unmatched. The CDR3 is 13 residues long.

This clone was detected a few times. The chain carries TRBV3-1 (or the pseudogene TRBV3-2) and TRBJ2-7; 7 positions agree with TRBD2. The CDR3 covers 13 residues. Germline V gives CDR1 LGHDT, CDR2 YNNKEL (reference sequence). The V and J ends lost 4 bases and 7 bases, in that order; junction bases with no gene match: 7. CDR3 coding DNA: TGTGCCAGCAGCCTACAGCGGGACTTGGAGCAGTACTTC. Translation: CASSLQRDLEQYF.

This clone has just a few counts. The rearrangement uses TRBV5-1 and TRBJ1-6; 9 bases map to TRBD1. The CDR3 contains 14 residues. V was clipped by 3 bases and J by 14 bases; unmatched bases: 9. Germline loops: CDR1 SGHRS, CDR2 YFSETQ. The CDR3 DNA reads TGCGCCAGCAGCTCCCCGGGACAGGGTTTTTCCCTCCACTTT. Encoded protein: CASSSPGQGFSLHF.

This clone was detected only once. The chain links TRBV4-1 to TRBJ2-7; D possibly corresponds to TRBD2 (7 bases). V shed 0 bases and J shed 7 bases, with 19 bases lying between them. CDR1 MGHRA and CDR2 YSYEKL come from the germline V gene. The CDR3 is 16 residues long. The CDR3 is CASSQERRGGSREQYF. The DNA of the CDR3 is TGCGCCAGCAGCCAAGAGCGCCGCGGGGGCTCCAGGGAGCAGTACTTC.

The chain links TRBV4-1 to TRBJ2-7; perhaps TRBD2 as D (6 bases). The CDR3 loop spans 13 amino acids. The ends were cut back, 4 bases at V and 2 bases at J, with 9 bases in the middle. Germline V gene data show CDR1 as MGHRA and CDR2 as YSYEKL. CDR3 in amino acids: CASSREAPYEQYF. The CDR3 nucleotides read TGCGCCAGCAGCCGGGAGGCTCCCTACGAGCAGTACTTC.

The chain employs TRBV9 and TRBJ2-1; TRBD2 matches at 7 bases. The V segment lost 0 bases and the J segment 4 bases; nucleotides outside the gene matches: 4. The CDR3 is 15 residues long. Germline V gene data show CDR1 as SGDLS and CDR2 as YYNGEE. The DNA of the CDR3 is TGTGCCAGCAGCGTAGAGGCTAGCGGATACAATGAGCAGTTCTTC. As protein: CASSVEASGYNEQFF.

This chain links TRBV6-5 with TRBJ1-2; 7 bases match TRBD1. V lost 7 bases to trimming and J lost 6 bases; unmatched junction nucleotides: 5. The V gene's germline CDR1 is MNHEY and CDR2 SVGAGI. The CDR3 length is 12 residues. The CDR3 loop is CASTQTGNGYTF. CDR3 coding DNA: TGTGCCAGCACCCAGACAGGGAATGGCTACACCTTC.

The CDR3 coding sequence is TGTGCCAGCAGTTACTCTGACAGGGGGAATAATGAAAAACTGTTTTTT. Translated, it gives CASSYSDRGNNEKLFF. The chain has TRBV6-6 and TRBJ1-4; 9 nucleotides agree with TRBD1. Unmatched junction bases numbered 3, after V lost 0 bases and J lost 4 bases. The CDR3 is 16 residues long. CDR1 and CDR2 (germline): MNHNY, SVGAGI (reference sequence).

The chain carries TRBV7-8 and TRBJ2-1; a possible D gene is TRBD2 (6 bases). Trimming took off 4 bases at V and 6 bases at J, with 13 bases between the two ends. The CDR3 is 14 residues long. Germline CDR1 is SGHVS and CDR2 is FQNEAQ. The chain's CDR3 is CASSSSGTLNEQFF. CDR3 nucleotides: TGTGCCAGCAGCTCCTCCGGGACTCTCAATGAGCAGTTCTTC.

This clone was counted only a few times. V is TRBV18 and J is TRBJ1-1; D call uncertain. The CDR3 extends over 16 amino acids. Germline V gives CDR1 KGHSH, CDR2 LQKENI. The ends were cut back, 4 bases at V and 0 bases at J, with 15 bases in the middle. The CDR3 loop reads CASSLQTTSMNTEAFF. CDR3 nucleotide sequence: TGTGCCAGCTCACTGCAGACAACGAGTATGAACACTGAAGCTTTCTTT.

This sequence joins TRBV24-1 and TRBJ2-3; no firm D call. CDR3 length: 13 residues. Trimming left V 4 bases short and J 0 bases short, with 4 bases between. Per germline, CDR1 KGHDR and CDR2 SFDVKD. CDR3 protein: CATSDHSTDTQYF. The CDR3 nucleotides read TGTGCCACCAGTGACCACAGCACAGATACGCAGTATTTT.

This chain joins TRBV2 and TRBJ1-1; D not resolved. This CDR3 has 13 amino acids. The germline gives CDR1 SNHLY, CDR2 FYNNEI. The V end lost 0 bases, the J end lost 11 bases, and 13 bases lay between the germline ends. CDR3 DNA sequence: TGTGCCAGCAGTGAAGCGCTTCAAGGGTACGCTTTCTTT. This encodes CASSEALQGYAFF.

The chain couples TRBV5-1 to TRBJ2-5; D is tentatively TRBD1 or TRBD2 (5 bases each). The CDR3 spans 14 residues. Trimming pared 1 base from V and 4 bases from J, leaving 11 bases between. Germline CDR1 reads SGHRS; CDR2 reads YFSETQ. CDR3 nucleotides: TGCGCCAGCAGCTTGCCCGGGGCGGGAGAGACCCAGTACTTC. It codes for CASSLPGAGETQYF.

This rearrangement joins TRBV19 to TRBJ1-3; D call uncertain. Trimming shortened V by 3 bases and J by 7 bases, and 10 bases separated the two germline ends. CDR3 length: 13 residues. CDR1 and CDR2 (germline): LNHDA, SQIVND (reference sequence). Here the CDR3 DNA reads TGTGCCAGTAGTATCCCTAGGCCGAACACCATATATTTT. Translated: CASSIPRPNTIYF.

V is TRBV27 and J is TRBJ1-2; no clear D gene. CDR1 is MNHEY, CDR2 SMNVEV, per germline (reference sequence). V was trimmed by 6 bases and J by 2 bases, leaving 10 bases between them. This CDR3 has 13 amino acids. CDR3 nucleotide sequence: TGTGCCAGCAGCGTTCAGGAAAACTATGGCTACACCTTC. Encoded protein: CASSVQENYGYTF.

This chain links TRBV25-1 with TRBJ1-2; 11 nucleotides align to TRBD1. Germline V gene sequence: CDR1 MGHDK, CDR2 SYGVNS. This CDR3 contains 17 residues. Germline trimming cut 1 base from V and 2 bases from J; bases unmatched to any gene: 6. The CDR3 here is CASSEFRDRGNNYGYTF. CDR3 bases: TGTGCCAGCAGTGAATTCCGGGACAGGGGGAACAACTATGGCTACACCTTC.

The chain recombines TRBV6-5 with TRBJ1-2; D is ambiguous. V was pared by 8 bases and J by 5 bases, with 15 bases between. This CDR3 comprises 13 residues. Per the germline V gene, CDR1 is MNHEY and CDR2 is SVGAGI. CDR3: CASSNKGTYGYTF. The DNA of the CDR3 is TGTGCCAGCTCGAATAAGGGAACTTATGGCTACACCTTC.

The chain joins TRBV11-3 to TRBJ2-3; D is unresolved. V shed 4 bases and J shed 5 bases, with 7 bases lying between them. The CDR3 is made up of 12 amino acids. CDR1 is SGHNT and CDR2 is YENEEA in the germline V gene. The CDR3 loop reads CASSYTGDTQYF. CDR3 sequence (DNA): TGTGCCAGCAGCTATACTGGAGATACGCAGTATTTT.

V gene TRBV19 combines with J gene TRBJ1-2; D ambiguous. V lost 6 bases to trimming and J lost 8 bases, with 13 bases between them. The CDR3 runs to 12 residues. CDR1 is LNHDA, CDR2 SQIVND, per germline (reference sequence). The CDR3 DNA reads TGTGCCAGTAGGTCCTTTCCCGGCGGCTACACCTTC. Translation gives CASRSFPGGYTF.